The 20 T cell receptor beta chains in this list originate from one sample, sequenced in a study of tumor-infiltrating lymphocytes in localized non-small cell lung cancer. Sequencing used immunoSEQ multiplex PCR; TCRdb keeps in-frame clones, though not all of them. In the table there are around 24,000 clones, 50% to 70% of which are singletons. Sequences were obtained from lung tumor tissue. The receptors stem from a human donor with non-small cell lung cancer.

V and J are TRBV5-1 and TRBJ2-3; D remains unclear. The CDR3 runs 13 residues. V dropped 4 bases and J dropped 2 bases, with 8 bases sitting between them. CDR1 is SGHRS and CDR2 is YFSETQ in the germline V gene. As DNA, the CDR3 is TGCGCCAGCAGCACGGACCTCACAGATACGCAGTATTTT. This encodes CASSTDLTDTQYF.

This clone was observed a few times. V usage is TRBV10-3 and J usage is TRBJ2-7; 9 bases agree with TRBD1. Germline trimming cut 4 bases from V and 6 bases from J; bases unmatched to any gene: 4. Germline-derived CDR1 and CDR2 are ENHRY and SYGVKD. CDR3 length: 13 amino acids. CDR3 nucleotides: TGTGCCATCAGTGGGACACAGGGGGCCGAGCAGTACTTC. This translates into CAISGTQGAEQYF.

The chain carries TRBV29-1 and TRBJ1-1, with D perhaps TRBD1 (5 bases). Germline CDR1 and CDR2: SQVTM and ANQGSEA. V was shortened by 6 bases and J by 5 bases, with 19 bases between the two germline ends. This CDR3 comprises 14 residues. In DNA, the CDR3 is TGCAGCGTCTCACCTATGGCGGGGGGTACTGAAGCTTTCTTT. Protein sequence: CSVSPMAGGTEAFF.

This clone has only a few counts. This chain connects TRBV7-3 to TRBJ2-7; tentatively, D is TRBD2 (6 bases). This CDR3 is built from 13 residues. Trimming took 2 bases from V and 6 from J, leaving 11 bases between them. Germline lookup yields CDR1 SGHTA and CDR2 FQGTGA. The CDR3 is CASSLVRDSEQYF. The CDR3 DNA is TGTGCCAGCAGCTTAGTCAGGGACTCCGAGCAGTACTTC. Variable domain in full (rest from reference TRBV7-3 and TRBJ2-7): GAGVSQTPSNKVTEKGKYVELRCDPISGHTALYWYRQSLGQGPEFLIYFQGTGAADDSGLPNDRFFAVRPEGSVSTLKIQRTERGDSAVYLCASSLVRDSEQYFGPGTRLTVT.

The chain employs TRBV5-1 and TRBJ2-5; 11 bases agree with TRBD1. The CDR3 totals 16 residues. Per the germline V gene, CDR1 is SGHRS and CDR2 is YFSETQ. Losses at the gene ends were 4 bases for V and 0 bases for J; bases not matched to a gene: 5. The CDR3 nucleotides are TGCGCCAGCAGCGGGGGGACAGGGGGGTACCAAGAGACCCAGTACTTC. Translation gives CASSGGTGGYQETQYF.

The J gene is TRBJ2-5, the V gene TRBV10-3; D remains ambiguous. Trimming stripped 0 bases from V and 4 bases from J, with 6 bases between. The CDR3 consists of 13 residues. Germline V gene data show CDR1 as ENHRY and CDR2 as SYGVKD. CDR3 amino acids: CAISESPLETQYF. DNA for the CDR3: TGTGCCATCAGTGAGTCCCCCTTAGAGACCCAGTACTTC.

This rearrangement joins TRBV6-5 to TRBJ2-2; D might be TRBD1 (6 bases). V lost 6 bases and J lost 4, with 12 bases in between. This CDR3 contains 14 residues. Germline V CDR1 and CDR2: MNHEY, SVGAGI. This CDR3 reads CASSPTGITGELFF. In DNA, the CDR3 is TGTGCCAGCAGCCCCACAGGGATCACCGGGGAGCTGTTTTTT.

This chain connects TRBV6-1 to TRBJ2-1, with D hard to call. Per the germline V gene, CDR1 is MNHNS and CDR2 is SASEGT. This CDR3 comprises 14 residues. V gave up 7 bases and J gave up 4 bases, with 14 bases separating them. The CDR3 sequence: CASIQRIGYNEQFF. Written as DNA, the CDR3 is TGTGCCAGCATCCAACGGATCGGGTACAATGAGCAGTTCTTC.

In this sample, this clone is medium-sized. The CDR3 sequence: CASSEYLGTLRNEQFF. The DNA for the CDR3 is TGTGCCAGCAGTGAATATCTCGGGACGTTAAGGAATGAGCAGTTCTTC. The gene calls are TRBV6-1 and TRBJ2-1; D is perhaps TRBD1 or TRBD2 (5 bases each). Germline assignment: CDR1 MNHNS and CDR2 SASEGT. The CDR3 is 16 amino acids. Trimming shortened V by 2 bases and J by 7 bases, and 18 bases separated the two germline ends.

The CDR3 nucleotides read TGTGCCAGCAGCTTAGATGCAACCAGCAACTACGAGCAGTACTTC. This codes for CASSLDATSNYEQYF. The J gene is TRBJ2-7, the V gene TRBV7-3; D is undetermined. The CDR3 has 15 residues. Trimming removed 2 bases from V and 3 bases from J, with 14 bases in between. Per germline, CDR1 SGHTA and CDR2 FQGTGA.

V gene TRBV4-1 combines with J gene TRBJ2-7; either TRBD1 or TRBD2 may fit D (5 bases each). The CDR3 covers 15 residues. The V end lost 0 bases, the J end lost 3 bases, and 12 bases lay between the germline ends. Germline CDR1 and CDR2: MGHRA and YSYEKL. In DNA, the CDR3 is TGCGCCAGCAGCCAAGATCGGGGCACCGTCTACGAGCAGTACTTC. Translated: CASSQDRGTVYEQYF.

This CDR3 is CASSLLRGHLRNTIYF. As DNA, the CDR3 is TGTGCCAGCAGTTTATTGAGGGGGCACCTCAGAAACACCATATATTTT. The V gene is TRBV6-6, the J gene TRBJ1-3, with 7 bases fitting TRBD1. The V gene end was trimmed by 4 bases and the J gene end by 5 bases; junction bases not matched to a gene: 11. The CDR3 is 16 amino acids. Germline CDR1 is MNHNY and CDR2 is SVGAGI (reference sequence).

In this sample, this clone turned up a few times. The V and J genes are TRBV27 and TRBJ1-5, with a tentative D call TRBD1 (5 bases). This CDR3 contains 15 residues. V was cut by 3 bases and J by 7 bases, with 16 bases left in between. Germline V gives CDR1 MNHEY, CDR2 SMNVEV (reference sequence). DNA of the CDR3: TGTGCCAGCAGTTTGGGGGTGGGGGGTGGGCAGCCCCAGCATTTT. Encoded protein: CASSLGVGGGQPQHF.

This clone is a singleton in its sample. The chain employs TRBV10-3 and TRBJ2-1; 7 bases fit TRBD1. Germline assignment: CDR1 ENHRY and CDR2 SYGVKD. The length of the CDR3 is 16 residues. J lost 0 bases, V lost 3 bases, and 5 bases had no gene match. CDR3 residues: CAISDQTGSSYNEQFF. CDR3 bases: TGTGCCATCAGTGATCAGACAGGGAGCTCCTACAATGAGCAGTTCTTC.

By sample share, this clone is medium-sized (0.01 to 0.1%). V and J are TRBV11-2 and TRBJ2-1; a possible D gene is TRBD2 (6 bases). The CDR3 runs to 13 residues. Germline V gene lookup returns CDR1 SGHAT and CDR2 FQNNGV. With 1 base removed from V and 9 bases from J, the gap between germline ends came to 10 bases. The CDR3 DNA is TGTGCCAGCAGCTTAGTTCGGGGAGGTGAGCAGTTCTTC. Its protein is CASSLVRGGEQFF.

CDR3 DNA: TGTGCCAGCAGCTTAGTACGGGATACTGAAGCTTTCTTT. It translates to CASSLVRDTEAFF. The gene calls are TRBV11-2 and TRBJ1-1; D unresolved. CDR1 and CDR2 (germline): SGHAT, FQNNGV. The CDR3 has 13 residues. V was cut by 1 base and J by 5 bases, with 8 bases left in between.

The CDR3 nucleotides read TGTGCCAGCAGCTTTTCCAGGGCGACAGATACGCAGTATTTT. Amino acid sequence: CASSFSRATDTQYF. The J gene is TRBJ2-3, the V gene TRBV7-8, with D perhaps matching TRBD1 (5 bases). Deletions cut 3 bases from V and 3 bases from J, with 10 bases between. The CDR3 covers 14 residues. Germline-derived CDR1 and CDR2 are SGHVS and FQNEAQ.

The chain joins TRBV18 to TRBJ2-7, with a weak D call TRBD1 (6 bases). Trimming removed 3 bases from V and 5 bases from J, with 8 bases in between. There are 12 residues in the CDR3. Germline lookup yields CDR1 KGHSH and CDR2 LQKENI. CDR3 DNA sequence: TGTGCCAGCTCACCGAGGACAGACGAGCAGTACTTC. Translated, it gives CASSPRTDEQYF. The full variable domain, in which reference TRBV18 and TRBJ2-7 provide the parts outside the CDR3, is NAGVMQNPRHLVRRRGQEARLRCSPMKGHSHVYWYRQLPEEGLKFMVYLQKENIIDESGMPKERFSAEFPKEGPSILRIQQVVRGDSAAYFCASSPRTDEQYFGPGTRLTVT.

This rearrangement joins TRBV2 to TRBJ2-3; unclear D gene. The germline CDR1 and CDR2 sequences are SNHLY and FYNNEI. The CDR3 has 13 amino acids. Trimming removed 8 bases at V and 3 bases at J, with 12 bases between. The CDR3 nucleotides read TGTGCCAGCGCATCCCGTGGGACAGATACGCAGTATTTT. It encodes CASASRGTDTQYF.

This chain links TRBV6-6 with TRBJ2-5, with D possibly TRBD1 on 6 matching bases. Germline-derived CDR1 and CDR2 are MNHNY and SVGAGI (reference sequence). V lost 2 bases and J 4 bases, leaving 14 bases between the germline ends. There are 15 residues in the CDR3. CDR3 nucleotides: TGTGCCAGCAGTTACAGGCAGGGGCGTGCAGAGACCCAGTACTTC. It specifies CASSYRQGRAETQYF.